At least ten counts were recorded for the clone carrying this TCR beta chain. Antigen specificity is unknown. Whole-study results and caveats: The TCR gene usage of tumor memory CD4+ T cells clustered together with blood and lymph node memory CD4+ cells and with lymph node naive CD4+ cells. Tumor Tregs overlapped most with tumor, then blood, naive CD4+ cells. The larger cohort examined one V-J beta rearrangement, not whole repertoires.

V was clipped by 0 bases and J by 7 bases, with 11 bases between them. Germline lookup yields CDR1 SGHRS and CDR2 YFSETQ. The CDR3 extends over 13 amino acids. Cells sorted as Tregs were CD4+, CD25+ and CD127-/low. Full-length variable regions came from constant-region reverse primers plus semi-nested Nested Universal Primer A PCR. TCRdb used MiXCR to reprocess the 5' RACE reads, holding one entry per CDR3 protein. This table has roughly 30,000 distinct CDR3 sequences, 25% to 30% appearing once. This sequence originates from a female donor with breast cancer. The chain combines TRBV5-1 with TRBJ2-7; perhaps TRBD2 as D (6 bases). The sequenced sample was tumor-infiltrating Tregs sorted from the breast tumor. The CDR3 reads CASSLDPRGEQYF. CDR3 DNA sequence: TGCGCCAGCAGCTTGGATCCCCGGGGGGAGCAGTACTTC.